These T cell receptor beta chains were read from a single sample in a study of CD8 T cells in Susac syndrome. MiXCR, applied by TCRdb to the immunoSEQ multiplex PCR reads, yields one record per CDR3 protein. In the table there are tens of thousands of distinct CDR3 sequences, approximately 96% of which are singletons. Sequenced: CD8+ T cells from PBMCs. These receptors were collected from a human donor with Susac syndrome. Both conserved end residues are part of each CDR3. The order of the fields is CDR3 DNA, CDR3 protein, J gene, CDR3 length, clone size, D gene, V gene. The D gene is left open where the match is weak. Not every row has a clone size; where given, it reads once, few, many or a size class.

cdr3_nt: TGCGCCAGCAGCCCACTACCGGGACAGGGGAGGACAGATACGCAGTATTTT
cdr3_aa: CASSPLPGQGRTDTQYF
j_call: TRBJ2-3
cdr3_length: 17
clone_size: NA
d_call: TRBD1
v_call: TRBV4-1

cdr3_nt: TGTGCCTGGAGTGCCCTTGACCAGCCCCAGCATTTT
cdr3_aa: CAWSALDQPQHF
j_call: TRBJ1-5
cdr3_length: 12
clone_size: NA
d_call: NA
v_call: TRBV30

cdr3_nt: TGCAGTGCTCATGTAGAGGGACAGGGAAACCAAGAGACCCAGTACTTC
cdr3_aa: CSAHVEGQGNQETQYF
j_call: TRBJ2-5
cdr3_length: 16
clone_size: NA
d_call: TRBD1
v_call: TRBV20-1

cdr3_nt: TGCAGTGCCGCCGGGGAGCGGGGGGGAAACATTCAGTACTTC
cdr3_aa: CSAAGERGGNIQYF
j_call: TRBJ2-4
cdr3_length: 14
clone_size: NA
d_call: TRBD2
v_call: TRBV20-1

cdr3_nt: TGCAGCGTTGACGCAGGCCGTAGCACAGATACGCAGTATTTT
cdr3_aa: CSVDAGRSTDTQYF
j_call: TRBJ2-3
cdr3_length: 14
clone_size: NA
d_call: NA
v_call: TRBV29-1

cdr3_nt: TGTGCCTGGAGTGTGACGGCGAACACTGAAGCTTTCTTT
cdr3_aa: CAWSVTANTEAFF
j_call: TRBJ1-1
cdr3_length: 13
clone_size: few
d_call: NA
v_call: TRBV30

cdr3_nt: TGTGCCAGCAGCTTAGAGGAGGTGGCTGGCTACACCTTC
cdr3_aa: CASSLEEVAGYTF
j_call: TRBJ1-2
cdr3_length: 13
clone_size: NA
d_call: NA
v_call: TRBV7-9

cdr3_nt: TGCAGCGGAGAGGGCAGCTTGATGAACACTGAAGCTTTCTTT
cdr3_aa: CSGEGSLMNTEAFF
j_call: TRBJ1-1
cdr3_length: 14
clone_size: NA
d_call: NA
v_call: TRBV20-1

cdr3_nt: TGTGCCACCAGTGATGCCGGGACGATAGTCCCCGGGGAGCTGTTTTTT
cdr3_aa: CATSDAGTIVPGELFF
j_call: TRBJ2-2
cdr3_length: 16
clone_size: NA
d_call: NA
v_call: TRBV24-1

cdr3_nt: TGTGCCAGCCTCGAACTTGGACAGGGCCGAGAGCAGTTCTTC
cdr3_aa: CASLELGQGREQFF
j_call: TRBJ2-1
cdr3_length: 14
clone_size: NA
d_call: TRBD1
v_call: TRBV11-2

cdr3_nt: TGTGCCAGCACCCTACTAGGTGGAAGCTCCTACGAGCAGTACTTC
cdr3_aa: CASTLLGGSSYEQYF
j_call: TRBJ2-7
cdr3_length: 15
clone_size: NA
d_call: NA
v_call: TRBV28

cdr3_nt: TGTGCCAGCAGCGTGGCCGGGACAGGGACTCCCTATGGCTACACCTTC
cdr3_aa: CASSVAGTGTPYGYTF
j_call: TRBJ1-2
cdr3_length: 16
clone_size: NA
d_call: TRBD1
v_call: TRBV9

cdr3_nt: TGTGCCAGCAGCGTAGACGGACAGGGAGGTTCACCCCTCCACTTT
cdr3_aa: CASSVDGQGGSPLHF
j_call: TRBJ1-6
cdr3_length: 15
clone_size: NA
d_call: TRBD1
v_call: TRBV9

cdr3_nt: TGTGCCAGCAGTTTAAGGGTTTCGAACACCGGGGAGCTGTTTTTT
cdr3_aa: CASSLRVSNTGELFF
j_call: TRBJ2-2
cdr3_length: 15
clone_size: NA
d_call: NA
v_call: TRBV12-3/TRBV12-4

cdr3_nt: TGCAGTGCTAGAGAAAAGGGACAGGGTACGGTCGGGGAGCTGTTTTTT
cdr3_aa: CSAREKGQGTVGELFF
j_call: TRBJ2-2
cdr3_length: 16
clone_size: NA
d_call: TRBD1
v_call: TRBV20-1

cdr3_nt: TGTGCCAGCAGCTTTACGGGACAAGGAGATACGCAGTATTTT
cdr3_aa: CASSFTGQGDTQYF
j_call: TRBJ2-3
cdr3_length: 14
clone_size: NA
d_call: NA
v_call: TRBV7-3

cdr3_nt: TGTGCCAGCAGCCGAGACAGGGTGAGCGGCTACACCTTC
cdr3_aa: CASSRDRVSGYTF
j_call: TRBJ1-2
cdr3_length: 13
clone_size: NA
d_call: TRBD1
v_call: TRBV7-2

cdr3_nt: TGTGCCAGCAGCCCCGGACCCCTCGGGGAACCTCAAGAGACCCAGTACTTC
cdr3_aa: CASSPGPLGEPQETQYF
j_call: TRBJ2-5
cdr3_length: 17
clone_size: NA
d_call: NA
v_call: TRBV3-1

cdr3_nt: TGTGCCAGCAGCCAACAGGGTTACACAGATACGCAGTATTTT
cdr3_aa: CASSQQGYTDTQYF
j_call: TRBJ2-3
cdr3_length: 14
clone_size: few
d_call: NA
v_call: TRBV14

cdr3_nt: TGTGCCTGGAGGGGGGCGCCGCGGGAGACCCAGTACTTC
cdr3_aa: CAWRGAPRETQYF
j_call: TRBJ2-5
cdr3_length: 13
clone_size: NA
d_call: NA
v_call: TRBV30

cdr3_nt: TGTGCCATCAGGTCGGAGAGGGAGAATGAAAAACTGTTTTTT
cdr3_aa: CAIRSERENEKLFF
j_call: TRBJ1-4
cdr3_length: 14
clone_size: NA
d_call: NA
v_call: TRBV10-3

cdr3_nt: TGCGCCAGCAGCTTGGAAGTGTTGGGATCTCGAACAGCCAACGTCCTGACTTTC
cdr3_aa: CASSLEVLGSRTANVLTF
j_call: TRBJ2-6
cdr3_length: 18
clone_size: once
d_call: NA
v_call: TRBV5-1

cdr3_nt: TGTGCCAGCAGCTCGGGGGTGGGCAGCATGAACACTGAAGCTTTCTTT
cdr3_aa: CASSSGVGSMNTEAFF
j_call: TRBJ1-1
cdr3_length: 16
clone_size: NA
d_call: NA
v_call: TRBV5-6

cdr3_nt: TGTGCCAGCAGTTCCCGGGGACAGGTTGGGAATGGCTACACCTTC
cdr3_aa: CASSSRGQVGNGYTF
j_call: TRBJ1-2
cdr3_length: 15
clone_size: once
d_call: TRBD1
v_call: TRBV6-6

cdr3_nt: TGTGCCAGCAGCCAAGTGTTCAATGAGCAGTTCTTC
cdr3_aa: CASSQVFNEQFF
j_call: TRBJ2-1
cdr3_length: 12
clone_size: NA
d_call: NA
v_call: TRBV3-1

cdr3_nt: TGCGCCAGCAGCCGGGACAGCCCTCTCCAGCCCCAGCATTTT
cdr3_aa: CASSRDSPLQPQHF
j_call: TRBJ1-5
cdr3_length: 14
clone_size: NA
d_call: TRBD1
v_call: TRBV5-1

cdr3_nt: TGTGCCACCAGCAGAGAGGGTAGCTCCTACGAGCAGTACTTC
cdr3_aa: CATSREGSSYEQYF
j_call: TRBJ2-7
cdr3_length: 14
clone_size: NA
d_call: NA
v_call: TRBV15

cdr3_nt: TGTGCCAGCAGCCGAGCAGGGGCCTCCTACGAGCAGTACTTC
cdr3_aa: CASSRAGASYEQYF
j_call: TRBJ2-7
cdr3_length: 14
clone_size: NA
d_call: NA
v_call: TRBV7-9